Following are 21 T cell receptor beta chains from one sample sequenced in a study of OX40 agonist ivuxolimab in advanced cancers. TCRdb keeps only in-frame clones here, not all; method: immunoSEQ multiplex PCR. The sample has about 21,000 clones; about four fifths are singletons. The sample consisted of CD4+ or CD8+ T cells sorted from blood, taken in a trial of the OX40 agonist ivuxolimab. Source of these receptors: an adult with an advanced solid tumor such as melanoma, head and neck, liver or kidney cancer.

This clone appeared many times. The sample carries other DNA sequences with the same CDR3. The chain uses TRBV4-1 and TRBJ2-7; D gene unclear. This CDR3 has 12 amino acids. Germline V CDR1 and CDR2: MGHRA, YSYEKL. V lost 0 bases and J lost 3, with 3 bases in between. The CDR3 DNA sequence: TGCGCCAGCAGCCAAGATTACTACGAGCAGTACTTC. Encoded protein: CASSQDYYEQYF.

The chain uses TRBV6-5 and TRBJ2-1; a possible D gene is TRBD2 (6 bases). Germline-derived CDR1 and CDR2 are MNHEY and SVGAGI. This CDR3 region has 14 residues. Trimming shortened V by 1 base and J by 5 bases, and 9 bases separated the two germline ends. CDR3 sequence (DNA): TGTGCCAGCAGTTACTTTGGAGGGGACAATGAGCAGTTCTTC. This translates into CASSYFGGDNEQFF.

This sequence joins TRBV28 and TRBJ2-7; the D is unclear. CDR3 length equals 14 residues. V lost 3 bases to trimming and J lost 0 bases, with 9 bases between them. In germline, CDR1 is MDHEN, CDR2 SYDVKM. CDR3: CASSFLGNSYEQYF. Written as DNA, the CDR3 is TGTGCCAGCAGTTTTTTGGGCAACTCCTACGAGCAGTACTTC. Drawing the rest from reference TRBV28 and TRBJ2-7, the complete variable domain is DVKVTQSSRYLVKRTGEKVFLECVQDMDHENMFWYRQDPGLGLRLIYFSYDVKMKEKGDIPEGYSVSREKKERFSLILESASTNQTSMYLCASSFLGNSYEQYFGPGTRLTVT.

The gene calls are TRBV11-3 and TRBJ1-1; 9 bases line up with TRBD1. V shed 4 bases and J 6 bases; nucleotides not matched to a gene: 9. The CDR3 runs 15 residues. Germline CDR1 reads SGHNT; CDR2 reads YENEEA. CDR3 sequence reads: CASSSRGQGRPEAFF. The CDR3 nucleotides are TGTGCCAGCAGCTCCCGGGGACAGGGCAGACCTGAAGCTTTCTTT. Using reference TRBV11-3 and TRBJ1-1 for the parts outside the CDR3, the full variable domain is EAGVVQSPRYKIIEKKQPVAFWCNPISGHNTLYWYLQNLGQGPELLIRYENEEAVDDSQLPKDRFSAERLKGVDSTLKIQPAELGDSAVYLCASSSRGQGRPEAFFGQGTRLTVV.

This clone is termed medium-sized (0.01 to 0.1%). The V and J genes are TRBV2 and TRBJ1-2, with a tentative D call TRBD1 (6 bases). V was trimmed by 5 bases and J by 8 bases, leaving 21 bases between them. This CDR3 is 15 amino acids long. From germline, CDR1 is SNHLY and CDR2 FYNNEI. DNA for the CDR3: TGTGCCAGCAGTCTCTTGACAGGATTACGGGGAGGCTACACCTTC. It translates to CASSLLTGLRGGYTF.

The chain combines TRBV5-8 with TRBJ2-1, with D uncertain. This CDR3 has 14 amino acids. Deletions cut 5 bases from V and 6 bases from J, with 15 bases between. Germline CDR1 SGHTS, CDR2 YDEGEE. The CDR3 coding sequence is TGTGCCAGCAGGGACGGAGAAGTCCCCAATGAGCAGTTCTTC. Translation gives CASRDGEVPNEQFF.

This CDR3 is CATSTLRSIVGYTF. The CDR3 DNA follows: TGTGCCACCAGCACATTAAGGTCCATAGTCGGCTACACCTTC. This chain joins TRBV15 and TRBJ1-2; D gene unclear. V was trimmed by 4 bases and J by 8 bases, leaving 17 bases between them. CDR3 length equals 14 residues. Germline loops: CDR1 LNHNV, CDR2 YYDKDF (reference sequence).

This chain joins TRBV19 and TRBJ2-2, with D perhaps TRBD2 (5 bases). CDR1 is LNHDA and CDR2 is SQIVND in the germline V gene (reference sequence). V lost 3 bases to trimming and J lost 6 bases, with 14 bases between them. This CDR3 spans 15 amino acids. The CDR3 region has the DNA TGTGCCAGTAGTATTAGCGCTGCGTGGGCCGGGGAGCTGTTTTTT. Amino acids: CASSISAAWAGELFF.

The V and J genes are TRBV27 and TRBJ2-7, with D perhaps given as TRBD1 or TRBD2 (5 bases each). This CDR3 region has 16 residues. The V end was cut by 0 bases, the J end by 2 bases, with 14 bases between. Germline V CDR1 and CDR2: MNHEY, SMNVEV (reference sequence). CDR3 bases: TGTGCCAGCAGTTTATCGTCGGGACCCCGGACCTACGAGCAGTACTTC. Translated: CASSLSSGPRTYEQYF.

The chain has TRBV28 and TRBJ2-4; 7 bases agree with TRBD1. Germline lookup yields CDR1 MDHEN and CDR2 SYDVKM. This CDR3 is built from 14 residues. V shed 4 bases, J shed 8 bases, and the junction held 8 bases outside the gene matches. CDR3 in amino acids: CASSSGQRLDIQYF. CDR3 sequence (DNA): TGTGCCAGCAGTTCGGGACAGAGATTGGACATTCAGTACTTC.

This sequence joins TRBV11-1 and TRBJ2-7, with 7 bases aligning to TRBD1. This CDR3 spans 14 amino acids. Germline loops: CDR1 SGHAT, CDR2 FQDESV (reference sequence). With V trimmed by 1 base and J by 4 bases, 4 bases remained unmatched. The CDR3 DNA is TGTGCCAGCAGCTTAGGAGGGGGCAGTTACGAGCAGTACTTC. Translating it yields CASSLGGGSYEQYF.

V is TRBV5-4 and J is TRBJ2-5; D is perhaps TRBD1 (6 bases). The germline V gene encodes CDR1 SGHNT and CDR2 YYREEE (reference sequence). The CDR3 extends over 14 amino acids. V dropped 5 bases and J dropped 2 bases, with 13 bases sitting between them. CDR3 coding DNA: TGTGCCAGCAGGCTGGGACATAGGCAAGAGACCCAGTACTTC. It specifies CASRLGHRQETQYF.

The chain couples TRBV19 to TRBJ1-1; no reliable D call. This CDR3 comprises 15 residues. From germline, CDR1 is LNHDA and CDR2 SQIVND (reference sequence). V was clipped by 5 bases and J by 5 bases, with 18 bases between them. Here the CDR3 reads CASSFRATEETEAFF. Here the CDR3 DNA reads TGTGCCAGTAGTTTCCGGGCCACGGAGGAAACTGAAGCTTTCTTT. Using reference TRBV19 and TRBJ1-1 for the parts outside the CDR3, the full variable domain is DGGITQSPKYLFRKEGQNVTLSCEQNLNHDAMYWYRQDPGQGLRLIYYSQIVNDFQKGDIAEGYSVSREKKESFPLTVTSAQKNPTAFYLCASSFRATEETEAFFGQGTRLTVV.

The CDR3 region is CASSFRVASGRINEQFF. CDR3 in DNA: TGTGCCAGCAGTTTCCGTGTAGCGAGCGGGAGGATAAATGAGCAGTTCTTC. V gene TRBV27 combines with J gene TRBJ2-1, with 9 bases lining up with TRBD2. CDR1 is MNHEY and CDR2 is SMNVEV in the germline V gene (reference sequence). V lost 3 bases, J lost 7 bases, and 13 bases stayed unmatched. The CDR3 extends over 17 amino acids.

J is TRBJ1-4 and V is TRBV6-6, with D unresolved. V shed 6 bases and J shed 8 bases, with 10 bases lying between them. This CDR3 has 12 residues. In germline, CDR1 is MNHNY, CDR2 SVGAGI (reference sequence). The CDR3 nucleotides are TGTGCCAGCAGCCAGGCCTCCGAAAAACTGTTTTTT. Protein product: CASSQASEKLFF.

The chain is built from TRBV18 and TRBJ2-5, with TRBD1 matching 9 bases. CDR1 is KGHSH and CDR2 is LQKENI in the germline V gene. The ends lost 1 base at V and 5 bases at J; junction bases unmatched: 11. This CDR3 is built from 17 residues. CDR3 loop: CASSPLEDRGRLETQYF. For the CDR3, the DNA is TGTGCCAGCTCACCACTTGAGGACAGGGGAAGGCTTGAGACCCAGTACTTC.

The CDR3 sequence: CASSLGAANYGYTF. For the CDR3, the DNA is TGTGCCAGCAGCTTAGGGGCAGCTAACTATGGCTACACCTTC. V and J are TRBV7-9 and TRBJ1-2; no clear D gene. Trimming left V 1 base short and J 0 bases short, with 6 bases between. The germline V gene encodes CDR1 SEHNR and CDR2 FQNEAQ (reference sequence). The CDR3 is 14 amino acids.

The chain recombines TRBV5-8 with TRBJ2-7; D remains unclear. Trimming took 7 bases from V and 3 from J, leaving 5 bases between them. Germline V gives CDR1 SGHTS, CDR2 YDEGEE. The CDR3 loop spans 10 amino acids. The CDR3 DNA is TGTGCCAGCCCTTTCTACGAGCAGTACTTC. Protein product: CASPFYEQYF.

The rearrangement uses TRBV9 and TRBJ2-3, with D unresolved. The CDR3 contains 12 residues. Per the germline V gene, CDR1 is SGDLS and CDR2 is YYNGEE. Trimming shortened V by 3 bases and J by 4 bases, and 6 bases separated the two germline ends. The CDR3 loop reads CASSALADTQYF. DNA of the CDR3: TGTGCCAGCAGCGCCCTAGCAGATACGCAGTATTTT.

The chain uses TRBV30 and TRBJ1-6, with 7 bases matching TRBD1. The trim removed 1 base at V and 3 bases at J, leaving 6 bases unmatched. This CDR3 has 16 amino acids. Germline V gives CDR1 GTSNPN, CDR2 SVGIG (reference sequence). The CDR3 sequence: CAWSEGQRVYNSPLHF. In DNA, the CDR3 is TGTGCCTGGAGTGAGGGACAGAGAGTCTATAATTCACCCCTCCACTTT.

Concerning this clone itself: This CDR3 is also generated by other DNA sequences in the sample. The J gene is TRBJ2-3, the V gene TRBV7-3; 9 bases agree with TRBD2. The V gene end was trimmed by 3 bases and the J gene end by 5 bases; junction bases not matched to a gene: 3. Germline V gene data show CDR1 as SGHTA and CDR2 as FQGTGA. The CDR3 extends over 14 amino acids. The CDR3 nucleotides are TGTGCCAGCAGCTTGGCGGGAGGGATAGATACGCAGTATTTT. This translates into CASSLAGGIDTQYF. Based on the CDR3 plus reference TRBV7-3 and TRBJ2-3, the full variable domain is GAGVSQTPSNKVTEKGKYVELRCDPISGHTALYWYRQSLGQGPEFLIYFQGTGAADDSGLPNDRFFAVRPEGSVSTLKIQRTERGDSAVYLCASSLAGGIDTQYFGPGTRLTVL.